The 18 T cell receptor beta chains reported below all come from one sample, sequenced in a study of patients and donors after allogeneic stem cell transplantation (dated by TCRdb to 2020 to 2021). Library preparation employed RT-PCR. Sequencing used a NextSeq 550. Using fastp trimming at Q25 and MiXCR clonotype assembly, TCRdb reanalyzed the public sequencing data and kept in-frame beta chains. Rows with a matching CDR3 protein are joined into one entry that keeps the most common DNA and genes. The sample records about 160,000 distinct CDR3 sequences, roughly 31% of which are singletons. The top ten constitute about 3.3% of the sample. Sequencing was carried out using blood, either unsorted or a sorted T cell fraction (not recorded which). All receptors come from a human donor who was either an allogeneic HSCT recipient or a stem cell or donor lymphocyte infusion donor (not recorded which). It is not recorded whose cells these are; they may come from a transplant donor.

The rearrangement uses TRBV20-1 and TRBJ2-7, with D possibly matching TRBD2 (5 bases). Germline V gives CDR1 DFQATT, CDR2 SNEGSKA (reference sequence). The ends were cut back, 3 bases at V and 0 bases at J, with 9 bases in the middle. The CDR3 has 13 residues. CDR3 protein: CSASDYSSYEQYF. CDR3 coding DNA: TGCAGTGCTAGCGACTACTCCTCCTACGAGCAGTACTTC.

This clonotype was seen repeatedly, ten times or more. The genes are TRBV2 and TRBJ1-1; D ambiguous. The V gene's germline CDR1 is SNHLY and CDR2 FYNNEI. V was trimmed by 4 bases and J by 3 bases, leaving 3 bases between them. This CDR3 has 11 amino acids. CDR3 in amino acids: CASSVYTEAFF. In DNA form, the CDR3 reads TGTGCCAGCAGTGTGTACACTGAAGCTTTCTTT. Looking up the rest from reference TRBV2 and TRBJ1-1 gives the full variable domain: EPEVTQTPSHQVTQMGQEVILRCVPISNHLYFYWYRQILGQKVEFLVSFYNNEISEKSEIFDDQFSVERPDGSNFTLKIRSTKLEDSAMYFCASSVYTEAFFGQGTRLTVV.

V is TRBV7-2 and J is TRBJ2-1; D possibly matches TRBD1 or TRBD2 (5 bases each). The germline V gene encodes CDR1 SGHTA and CDR2 FQGNSA. V lost 5 bases, J lost 5 bases, and 13 bases lay in between. There are 14 residues in the CDR3. This chain's CDR3 is CASSTQLGDNEQFF. Here the CDR3 DNA reads TGTGCCAGCAGCACGCAATTGGGGGACAATGAGCAGTTCTTC. Drawing the rest from reference TRBV7-2 and TRBJ2-1, the complete variable domain is GAGVSQSPSNKVTEKGKDVELRCDPISGHTALYWYRQSLGQGLEFLIYFQGNSAPDKSGLPSDRFSAERTGGSVSTLTIQRTQQEDSAVYLCASSTQLGDNEQFFGPGTRLTVL.

This clonotype has only a few counts. The chain joins TRBV6-2 or TRBV6-3 to TRBJ1-2; TRBD1 is a possible D gene (6 bases). CDR1 and CDR2 from the germline V gene are MNHEY and SVGEGT. Trimming stripped 4 bases from V and 8 bases from J, with 17 bases between. The CDR3 has 14 amino acids. The CDR3 sequence: CASSSKQGRDGYTF. CDR3 nucleotide sequence: TGTGCCAGCAGTTCCAAGCAGGGGCGAGACGGCTACACCTTC.

This clonotype was seen many times. This chain links TRBV5-1 with TRBJ2-7; 8 bases match TRBD1. The CDR3 runs 13 residues. Germline assignment: CDR1 SGHRS and CDR2 YFSETQ. J gave up 6 bases and V 3 bases, and 5 bases lay outside the gene matches. This CDR3 is CASSSPTGAEQYF. CDR3 DNA: TGCGCCAGCAGCTCACCGACAGGGGCCGAGCAGTACTTC.

This clonotype was seen a handful of times. The V and J genes are TRBV12-3 or TRBV12-4 and TRBJ1-5, with D unclear. V was trimmed by 2 bases and J by 7 bases, leaving 6 bases between them. This CDR3 has 12 residues. The CDR3 DNA is TGTGCCAGCAGTTTATTAAAGCAGCCCCAGCATTTT. Translating it yields CASSLLKQPQHF.

This sequence joins TRBV4-3 and TRBJ2-7, with no clear D. The V gene lost 2 bases and the J gene lost 7 bases, with 9 bases spanning the gap. CDR1 LGHNA and CDR2 YSLEER come from the germline V gene. CDR3 length: 12 residues. The CDR3 nucleotides read TGCGCCAGCAGCCAATCGCCAAGAGAGCAGTACTTC. This gives the protein CASSQSPREQYF.

The rearrangement joins TRBV4-1 to TRBJ2-7, with D maybe TRBD1 (5 bases). Germline CDR1 is MGHRA and CDR2 is YSYEKL. This CDR3 has 16 amino acids. With 0 bases removed from V and 3 bases from J, the gap between germline ends came to 15 bases. CDR3 nucleotide sequence: TGCGCCAGCAGCCAAGAGATCGGCATTCAGGGCTACGAGCAGTACTTC. Its translation is CASSQEIGIQGYEQYF.

V is TRBV5-5 and J is TRBJ2-1, with D maybe TRBD2 (7 bases). CDR3 size: 16 residues. Trimming shortened V by 3 bases and J by 4 bases, and 17 bases separated the two germline ends. Looked up from germline, CDR1 is SGHKS and CDR2 is YYEKEE (reference sequence). DNA of the CDR3: TGTGCCAGCAGCTCTGGGTGGGGGAGGGGGTACAATGAGCAGTTCTTC. Protein: CASSSGWGRGYNEQFF.

J is TRBJ2-1 and V is TRBV4-1; perhaps D is TRBD1 or TRBD2 (5 bases each). The CDR3 contains 16 residues. CDR1 is MGHRA and CDR2 is YSYEKL in the germline V gene. Between the trimmed V and J ends, which lost 0 bases and 2 bases, there was a span of 11 bases. This CDR3 reads CASSQEGPGPYNEQFF. CDR3 DNA sequence: TGCGCCAGCAGCCAAGAAGGCCCGGGGCCCTACAATGAGCAGTTCTTC.

The V call is TRBV13, the J call TRBJ2-7, with 7 bases aligning to TRBD2. The CDR3 is 14 residues long. Germline V CDR1 and CDR2: PRHDT, FYEKMQ (reference sequence). With 4 bases clipped from V and 2 bases from J, the junction kept 5 bases outside the gene matches. In DNA form, the CDR3 reads TGTGCCAGCAGCTCTCAGCGGGAAACCTACGAGCAGTACTTC. The encoded protein is CASSSQRETYEQYF.

A few counts support this clonotype. The V and J genes are TRBV6-2 or TRBV6-3 and TRBJ2-2, with a possible D match to TRBD2 (5 bases). CDR1 and CDR2 (germline): MNHEY, SVGEGT. Trimming removed 0 bases at V and 0 bases at J, with 5 bases between. The CDR3 is 15 amino acids. This chain's CDR3 is CASSYSLANTGELFF. The CDR3 DNA reads TGTGCCAGCAGTTACTCACTAGCGAACACCGGGGAGCTGTTTTTT.

This chain uses TRBV5-4 with TRBJ1-1; 8 positions match TRBD1. Germline loops: CDR1 SGHNT, CDR2 YYREEE (reference sequence). The CDR3 spans 13 residues. The J segment lost 10 bases and the V segment lost 0 bases, leaving 5 bases of the junction unmatched. CDR3 sequence (DNA): TGTGCCAGCAGCTTGGAGACAGGGGTTGGAGCTTTCTTT. The encoded protein is CASSLETGVGAFF. Full variable domain (missing parts from reference TRBV5-4 and TRBJ1-1): ETGVTQSPTHLIKTRGQQVTLRCSSQSGHNTVSWYQQALGQGPQFIFQYYREEENGRGNFPPRFSGLQFPNYSSELNVNALELDDSALYLCASSLETGVGAFFGQGTRLTVV.

There are many counts of this clonotype. The chain is built from TRBV11-2 and TRBJ1-5; TRBD1 might be the D (5 bases). The CDR3 spans 16 residues. V was cut by 0 bases and J by 1 base, with 10 bases left in between. Germline-derived CDR1 and CDR2 are SGHAT and FQNNGV. DNA for the CDR3: TGTGCCAGCAGCTTAGATGGGCCAGGGAGCAATCAGCCCCAGCATTTT. It specifies CASSLDGPGSNQPQHF.

The chain carries TRBV20-1 and TRBJ2-3; no firm D call. Germline V lookup: CDR1 DFQATT, CDR2 SNEGSKA (reference sequence). Deletions cut 3 bases from V and 1 base from J, with 8 bases between. The CDR3 extends over 13 amino acids. CDR3 amino acids: CSARGMGTDTQYF. In nucleotides, the CDR3 is TGCAGTGCTAGGGGGATGGGCACAGATACGCAGTATTTT.

The chain is built from TRBV7-9 and TRBJ2-1; D possibly corresponds to TRBD1 (6 bases). The germline V gene encodes CDR1 SEHNR and CDR2 FQNEAQ (reference sequence). The V end lost 4 bases, the J end lost 1 base, and 11 bases lay between the germline ends. The CDR3 sequence is 15 residues long. The CDR3 is CASSYRQASYNEQFF. The DNA for the CDR3 is TGTGCCAGCAGCTATAGACAGGCATCCTACAATGAGCAGTTCTTC.

The chain has TRBV7-9 and TRBJ1-5, with 7 nucleotides matching TRBD1. CDR3 length: 16 residues. Germline V gives CDR1 SEHNR, CDR2 FQNEAQ (reference sequence). V gave up 3 bases and J gave up 2 bases; unmatched junction bases: 7. The CDR3, as DNA: TGTGCCAGCAGCTTGGGGACAGTAACGGGCAATCAGCCCCAGCATTTT. Its translation is CASSLGTVTGNQPQHF.

In this sample, this clonotype turned up many times. V is TRBV20-1 and J is TRBJ1-5, with 10 positions matching TRBD1. The CDR3 extends over 15 amino acids. Germline-derived CDR1 and CDR2 are DFQATT and SNEGSKA (reference sequence). V lost 3 bases to trimming and J lost 6 bases; unmatched junction nucleotides: 8. For the CDR3, the DNA is TGCAGTGCTAGGGCGACAGGGGGCCTGAGTCAGCCCCAGCATTTT. It yields the protein CSARATGGLSQPQHF.